This TCR beta chain was sequenced for a study of yellow fever vaccine responses in identical twins. Study-wide points: A vaccine T cell response that seemed partly convergent and partly personalized was reported in twins.

V was cut by 5 bases and J by 2 bases, with 12 bases left in between. The CDR3 is 14 amino acids. Germline loops: CDR1 SGHTA, CDR2 FQGNSA. TCRdb fed the RT-PCR reads into MiXCR, producing one record per CDR3 protein. Of about 13,000 distinct CDR3 sequences in the sample, around four fifths were seen once. On this clonotype itself: Antigen: not known.

This clonotype was obtained from a woman in her late teens or twenties who received the yellow fever vaccine. The chain has TRBV7-2 and TRBJ1-2; D is unclear. The sample here was T cells from blood (PBMCs), unsorted or a sorted subset (not recorded which), taken before or after yellow fever vaccination (not recorded which). The CDR3 DNA sequence: TGTGCCAGCAGCGCCCGTCAGATCAACTATGGCTACACCTTC. Encoded protein: CASSARQINYGYTF.